This T cell receptor (beta chain) comes out of a study of shared clonotypes between healthy human individuals. Sequencing was performed with immunoSEQ multiplex PCR; in TCRdb, only in-frame clones are kept and a portion is missing. The repertoire holds some 2,000,000 clones, with about 95% as singletons. CD45RO-negative, CCR7-positively selected cells formed the naive CD8 fraction, excluding terminally differentiated effector memory CD45RA+ cells. Germline V CDR1 and CDR2: MDHEN, SYDVKM. Deletions cut 1 base from V and 3 bases from J, with 10 bases between. This CDR3 comprises 15 residues. Sequencing was carried out using naive CD8+ T cells sorted from blood. This TCR came from a man aged 18 to 29 in good health. The chain recombines TRBV28 with TRBJ1-5; D is ambiguous. The CDR3 DNA follows: TGTGCCAGCAGTTTATCCCGGGTCCTCAATCAGCCCCAGCATTTT. It yields the protein CASSLSRVLNQPQHF.